One and the same sample provided the 14 T cell receptor beta chains below, sequenced in a study of blood T cell repertoires in COVID-19. The assay was immunoSEQ multiplex PCR, and TCRdb's table has in-frame clones only and misses some. The repertoire holds approximately 180,000 clones, with approximately 90% as singletons. Material: peripheral blood. Every receptor here comes from a man aged 50 to 59 with acute or convalescent COVID-19.

This chain links TRBV4-2 with TRBJ2-3, with TRBD2 identical over 16 bases. The trim removed 3 bases at V and 0 bases at J, leaving 3 bases unmatched. This CDR3 is built from 18 residues. Germline V lookup: CDR1 LGHNA, CDR2 YNFKEQ. CDR3 amino acids: CASSHPGLAGGSTDTQYF. The CDR3 DNA reads TGTGCCAGCAGCCATCCGGGACTAGCGGGGGGGAGCACAGATACGCAGTATTTT.

The CDR3 loop is CASSFWGRNSPLHF. The CDR3 region has the DNA TGTGCCAGCAGTTTTTGGGGGCGGAATTCACCCCTCCACTTT. The V and J genes are TRBV27 and TRBJ1-6, with a tentative D call TRBD1 (6 bases). This CDR3 is built from 14 residues. Trimming left V 3 bases short and J 7 bases short, with 10 bases between. CDR1 MNHEY and CDR2 SMNVEV come from the germline V gene (reference sequence).

This clone was observed a single time. This rearrangement joins TRBV6-5 to TRBJ2-5; TRBD2 is a possible D gene (6 bases). CDR1 and CDR2 from the germline V gene are MNHEY and SVGAGI. Trimming cost V 9 bases and J 5 bases, with 22 bases left between them. This CDR3 has 15 residues. The CDR3: CARTWGRQVGETQYF. The DNA for the CDR3 is TGTGCCAGGACCTGGGGGAGGCAGGTTGGCGAGACCCAGTACTTC.

V and J are TRBV18 and TRBJ2-3, with TRBD1 matching 12 bases. V gave up 5 bases and J gave up 3 bases; unmatched junction bases: 3. The CDR3 loop spans 15 amino acids. Germline-derived CDR1 and CDR2 are KGHSH and LQKENI. The CDR3: CASSGTGGLTDTQYF. The DNA of the CDR3 is TGTGCCAGCTCAGGGACAGGGGGCTTAACAGATACGCAGTATTTT.

This clone has only a few counts. The rearrangement joins TRBV19 to TRBJ1-4; 11 positions match TRBD1. The CDR3 runs to 15 residues. V gave up 3 bases and J gave up 3 bases; unmatched junction bases: 0. In germline, CDR1 is LNHDA, CDR2 SQIVND (reference sequence). CDR3 amino acids: CASSMGQGANEKLFF. In nucleotides, the CDR3 is TGTGCCAGTAGTATGGGACAGGGGGCTAATGAAAAACTGTTTTTT.

The genes are TRBV27 and TRBJ2-7; possibly TRBD2 for D (5 bases). Germline CDR1 and CDR2: MNHEY and SMNVEV (reference sequence). The V and J ends lost 0 bases and 5 bases respectively, with 11 bases between them. The CDR3 has 14 residues. The CDR3 DNA is TGTGCCAGCAGTTTATCGAGGGTAGCCCACGAGCAGTACTTC. Protein: CASSLSRVAHEQYF.

This chain connects TRBV27 to TRBJ1-3; no definite D call. V lost 5 bases and J 4 bases, leaving 21 bases between the germline ends. In germline, CDR1 is MNHEY, CDR2 SMNVEV (reference sequence). The CDR3 has 17 amino acids. The CDR3 is CASSTQPGLHGGNTIYF. The DNA of the CDR3 is TGTGCCAGCAGTACACAACCCGGACTGCATGGGGGAAACACCATATATTTT.

The chain employs TRBV10-1 and TRBJ1-1, with D perhaps matching TRBD1 (6 bases). The CDR3 has 13 residues. Trimming shortened V by 2 bases and J by 6 bases, and 10 bases separated the two germline ends. CDR1 and CDR2 (germline): WNHNN, SYGVQD (reference sequence). DNA for the CDR3: TGCGCCAGCAGTGAGCAATCAGGGGCTGAAGCTTTCTTT. It yields the protein CASSEQSGAEAFF.

The V gene is TRBV27, the J gene TRBJ2-5, with D possibly matching TRBD1 (5 bases). The CDR3 has 16 residues. The germline V gene has CDR1 MNHEY and CDR2 SMNVEV (reference sequence). The ends were cut back, 5 bases at V and 5 bases at J, with 21 bases in the middle. CDR3 amino acids: CASSHIGPVGAETQYF. CDR3 coding DNA: TGTGCCAGCAGTCATATAGGCCCGGTAGGGGCGGAGACCCAGTACTTC.

This sequence joins TRBV9 and TRBJ2-1; perhaps TRBD2 as D (5 bases). Germline CDR1 is SGDLS and CDR2 is YYNGEE. V was cut by 4 bases and J by 3 bases, with 20 bases left in between. CDR3 length: 17 residues. DNA for the CDR3: TGTGCCAGCAGCCCCTCTTTGGGAGCGGACCTCTACAATGAGCAGTTCTTC. This gives the protein CASSPSLGADLYNEQFF.

The chain is built from TRBV7-8 and TRBJ2-1; TRBD2 agrees at 9 bases. Germline V gene data show CDR1 as SGHVS and CDR2 as FQNEAQ. CDR3 length: 14 residues. Trimming at V came to 4 bases and at J to 4 bases, leaving 2 bases not matched to a gene. The CDR3 sequence: CASSSSGEYNEQFF. DNA for the CDR3: TGTGCCAGCAGCTCTAGCGGGGAATACAATGAGCAGTTCTTC.

This clone was seen a handful of times. This rearrangement joins TRBV10-3 to TRBJ1-5; perhaps TRBD1 as D (6 bases). The length of the CDR3 is 13 residues. The V and J ends lost 6 bases and 6 bases respectively, with 12 bases between them. CDR1 is ENHRY and CDR2 is SYGVKD in the germline V gene. CDR3 residues: CAISTGLSQPQHF. The CDR3 bases are TGTGCCATCAGCACAGGGTTGTCTCAGCCCCAGCATTTT.

The J gene is TRBJ2-1, the V gene TRBV28; TRBD1 is a possible D gene (6 bases). Between the trimmed V and J ends, which lost 5 bases and 11 bases, there was a span of 13 bases. This CDR3 is built from 12 residues. Germline CDR1 reads MDHEN; CDR2 reads SYDVKM. The DNA of the CDR3 is TGTGCCAGCAGTACTCAGGGGCGGAAGCAGTTCTTC. Translation gives CASSTQGRKQFF.

This chain links TRBV19 with TRBJ1-5; the D is unclear. This CDR3 has 12 residues. The germline V gene has CDR1 LNHDA and CDR2 SQIVND (reference sequence). V lost 6 bases and J 3 bases, leaving 6 bases between the germline ends. The CDR3, as DNA: TGTGCCAGTAGACAGTACAATCAGCCCCAGCATTTT. Amino acid sequence: CASRQYNQPQHF.